This T cell receptor beta chain was sequenced during a study of graft-versus-host responses after intestinal transplantation. Study-level findings and limits: Allograft clonal ratios (graft-versus-host to host-versus-graft) were high in patients who had graft-donor T cell macrochimerism.

Assay used: immunoSEQ multiplex PCR; TCRdb lists only in-frame clones, some missing. The top ten clones hold 3% to 4% of a sample with some 10,000 clones, roughly 90% of them seen once. Indicated time point: postoperative day 105 after intestinal transplantation (dayNNNN = postoperative day). For this clone: What it recognizes is unknown.

CDR1 is LGHNT and CDR2 is FRNRAP in the germline V gene. CDR3 length: 23 residues. The ends were cut back, 0 bases at V and 0 bases at J, with 30 bases in the middle. The source was PBMCs, collected 105 days after intestinal transplantation. The sequence was collected from a human patient who received an intestinal transplant, so some T cells may come from the graft donor. This chain uses TRBV12-5 with TRBJ2-1, with D possibly being TRBD2 (8 bases). CDR3 region: CASGLVRLLAGQRPLSSYNEQFF. The CDR3 DNA reads TGTGCTAGTGGTTTGGTAAGATTATTAGCGGGACAGAGACCACTAAGCTCCTACAATGAGCAGTTCTTC.